The subject of this entry is one T cell receptor beta chain. The CDR3 is made up of 12 amino acids. Germline V gene sequence: CDR1 SQVTM, CDR2 ANQGSEA. V dropped 4 bases and J dropped 2 bases, with 9 bases sitting between them. This record comes from a study of blood T cell repertoires in COVID-19. Repertoires were generated with immunoSEQ multiplex PCR, while TCRdb's copy carries only in-frame clones and drops some. The table records 70,000 or so clones, around 79% of them present only once. The sequence came from an older woman with acute or convalescent COVID-19. Material for sequencing was peripheral blood. This chain connects TRBV29-1 to TRBJ2-7, with D maybe TRBD1 (6 bases). The CDR3 nucleotides read TGCAGCGTTGCGAGGGGGACCTACGAGCAGTACTTC. Its translation: CSVARGTYEQYF.